The 7 T cell receptor beta chains below were found in one sample sequenced in a study of cytomegalovirus exposure and HLA in healthy donors. Primers for the PCR totalled 60 Vbeta and 13 Jbeta. Clones were sequenced by immunoSEQ multiplex PCR, and TCRdb holds only the in-frame ones, with some missing. The sample includes approximately 120,000 clones, around two thirds of them seen just once. Sequenced: PBMCs. The receptors come from a man in his sixties in good health and CMV-seropositive.

J is TRBJ1-6 and V is TRBV28; 10 positions agree with TRBD1. CDR1 is MDHEN, CDR2 SYDVKM, per germline. V shed 4 bases and J 6 bases; nucleotides not matched to a gene: 3. This CDR3 region has 15 residues. The CDR3 protein is CASSSDRGPNSPLHF. In DNA, the CDR3 is TGTGCCAGCAGTTCCGACAGGGGGCCTAATTCACCCCTCCACTTT.

The chain has TRBV28 and TRBJ2-1; 9 bases agree with TRBD1. The CDR3 is 13 amino acids. Trimming at V came to 6 bases and at J to 10 bases, leaving 7 bases not matched to a gene. Germline CDR1 reads MDHEN; CDR2 reads SYDVKM. In DNA, the CDR3 is TGTGCCAGCAGACGGACAGGGGATGAGGAGCAGTTCTTC. Translated, it gives CASRRTGDEEQFF.

This clone was seen a few times. This chain uses TRBV30 with TRBJ2-3, with 10 bases lining up with TRBD2. The germline CDR1 and CDR2 sequences are GTSNPN and SVGIG (reference sequence). Trimming removed 3 bases from V and 3 bases from J; junction bases left unmatched: 3. This CDR3 comprises 14 residues. The CDR3 DNA follows: TGTGCCTGGAGCGAGGGACTAGCGACAGATACGCAGTATTTT. As protein: CAWSEGLATDTQYF.

This chain links TRBV5-4 with TRBJ1-4, with D possibly TRBD1 on 5 matching bases. The CDR3 contains 15 residues. Germline assignment: CDR1 SGHNT and CDR2 YYREEE (reference sequence). The germline V and J ends were trimmed by 5 bases and 6 bases, with 17 bases remaining between them. In DNA form, the CDR3 reads TGTGCCAGCAGTTCCCCGGGGGAGGGAGATGAAAAACTGTTTTTT. Its translation is CASSSPGEGDEKLFF.

This chain links TRBV6-4 with TRBJ1-1; tentatively, D is TRBD1 (5 bases). Trimming pared 5 bases from V and 1 base from J, leaving 8 bases between. CDR1 and CDR2 from the germline V gene are MRHNA and SNTAGT. There are 13 residues in the CDR3. CDR3 residues: CASSIDRNTEAFF. The CDR3 DNA reads TGTGCCAGCAGTATCGACAGGAACACTGAAGCTTTCTTT.

The CDR3 coding sequence is TGCGCCAGCAGCTTGGCCCCCGGACAGGGAGAAGCTTTCTTT. Amino acid sequence: CASSLAPGQGEAFF. This chain joins TRBV5-1 and TRBJ1-1; 8 positions match TRBD1. With V trimmed by 0 bases and J by 8 bases, 6 bases remained unmatched. CDR1 and CDR2 (germline): SGHRS, YFSETQ. This CDR3 comprises 14 residues.

The rearrangement links TRBV15 to TRBJ1-4; TRBD1 is a possible D gene (6 bases). CDR1 LNHNV and CDR2 YYDKDF come from the germline V gene (reference sequence). The CDR3 spans 15 residues. V lost 2 bases, J lost 8 bases, and 15 bases lay in between. This CDR3 is CATSRLQGLGEKLFF. CDR3 in DNA: TGTGCCACCAGCAGACTGCAGGGGCTGGGGGAAAAACTGTTTTTT.